This T cell receptor (beta chain) was captured by sequencing in a study of T cells after yellow fever vaccination. In this sample, this clonotype turned up many times. TCRdb ran MiXCR on the 5' RACE reads and lists one entry per CDR3 protein. The data hold 300,000 to 350,000 distinct CDR3 sequences, with about 4.5% observed a single time. V gave up 2 bases and J gave up 1 base, with 8 bases separating them. This CDR3 has 14 amino acids. Germline CDR1 SGHTA, CDR2 FQGNSA. The sequence was collected from a man aged 18-30 years who received the YFV17D yellow fever vaccine. The chain employs TRBV7-2 and TRBJ1-1, with D hard to call. Material: PBMCs, obtained 15 days after the yellow fever booster vaccination. CDR3 sequence (DNA): TGTGCCAGCAGCTTAAAGGCGGGGAACACTGAAGCTTTCTTT. Residues: CASSLKAGNTEAFF.